This T cell receptor beta chain was found in a study of PD-1 blockade in classical Hodgkin lymphoma. The assay was immunoSEQ multiplex PCR, and TCRdb's table has in-frame clones only and misses some. The sample yields about 30,000 clones, around 80% seen once. Study results and caveats: The drivers behind the repertoire differences, possibly disease activity or prior therapy, remain undefined. Reported findings placed baseline TCR diversity lower in newly diagnosed patients (compared with healthy donors).

The V gene's germline CDR1 is SNHLY and CDR2 FYNNEI. The CDR3 is 14 residues long. V was trimmed by 4 bases and J by 8 bases, leaving 17 bases between them. Worth noting for this clone: The antigen is not known.

Sample time point: cycle 4 day 1 (C4D1), after about 6 weeks of nivolumab. The patients all showed relapse after autologous stem cell transplantation, while their brentuximab vedotin exposure varied. The sample in question was peripheral blood mononuclear cells (PBMCs), obtained before the fourth cycle of nivolumab. This receptor was obtained from a human donor with classical Hodgkin lymphoma. The V and J genes are TRBV2 and TRBJ1-2, with D possibly matching TRBD1 (6 bases). The chain's CDR3 is CASSVEGLRGGYTF. In DNA, the CDR3 is TGTGCCAGCAGTGTTGAGGGGCTGAGGGGGGGCTACACCTTC.